Here is one T cell receptor (beta chain) with its context. Antigen unknown. Germline V CDR1 and CDR2: LNHNV, YYDKDF (reference sequence). V lost 1 base, J lost 0 bases, and 16 bases lay in between. This CDR3 is built from 18 residues. The source of the sample is a study of shared clonotypes between healthy human individuals. Overall study context: Donors, aged 18 to 49, were a couple of women and three men. Study-level findings and limits: Donors were few, which limited the genetic and exposure-history diversity represented. Clonotype sharing among donors likely depends on sequencing depth.

TCRdb's copy holds only in-frame clones and misses some; the assay was immunoSEQ multiplex PCR. The table shows about 2.1 million clones, with 90% to 95% occurring only once. Naive CD8 cells, CD45RO-negative and positively selected for CCR7, excluded terminally differentiated effector memory CD45RA+ cells. Recent vaccinations or acute infections were absent in the healthy HIV-negative adult donors. This clonotype was obtained from a young man in good health. Some clones in this sample may be carry-over from other donors' samples. Sequencing used naive CD8+ T cells from PBMCs. The V gene is TRBV15, the J gene TRBJ1-5; no reliable D call. CDR3 coding DNA: TGTGCCACCAGCAGAGTCGGGCGTAAACAGTATAGCAATCAGCCCCAGCATTTT. Its protein is CATSRVGRKQYSNQPQHF.